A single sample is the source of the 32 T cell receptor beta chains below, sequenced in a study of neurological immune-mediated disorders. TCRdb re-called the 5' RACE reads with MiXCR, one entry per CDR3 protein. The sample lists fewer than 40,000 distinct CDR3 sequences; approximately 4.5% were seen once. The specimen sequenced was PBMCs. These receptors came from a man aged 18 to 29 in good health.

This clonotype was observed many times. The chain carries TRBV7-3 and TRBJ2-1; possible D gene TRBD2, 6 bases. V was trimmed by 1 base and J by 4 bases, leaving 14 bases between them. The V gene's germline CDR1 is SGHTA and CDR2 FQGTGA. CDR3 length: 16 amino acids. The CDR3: CASSLNGGVVYNEQFF. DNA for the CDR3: TGTGCCAGCAGCTTAAACGGCGGGGTGGTTTACAATGAGCAGTTCTTC.

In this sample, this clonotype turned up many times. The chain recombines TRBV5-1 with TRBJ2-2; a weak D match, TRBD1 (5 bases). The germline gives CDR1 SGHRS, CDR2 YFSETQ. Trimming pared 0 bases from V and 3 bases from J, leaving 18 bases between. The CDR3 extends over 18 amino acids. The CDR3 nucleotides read TGCGCCAGCAGCTTGGATGGTCTAGGCTGGGGCGACACCGGGGAGCTGTTTTTT. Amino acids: CASSLDGLGWGDTGELFF.

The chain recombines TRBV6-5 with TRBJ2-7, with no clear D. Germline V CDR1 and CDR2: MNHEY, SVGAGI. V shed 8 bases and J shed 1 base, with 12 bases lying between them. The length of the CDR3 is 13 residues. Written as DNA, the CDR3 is TGTGCCAGCCGCCGAGGACCATCCTACGAGCAGTACTTC. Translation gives CASRRGPSYEQYF.

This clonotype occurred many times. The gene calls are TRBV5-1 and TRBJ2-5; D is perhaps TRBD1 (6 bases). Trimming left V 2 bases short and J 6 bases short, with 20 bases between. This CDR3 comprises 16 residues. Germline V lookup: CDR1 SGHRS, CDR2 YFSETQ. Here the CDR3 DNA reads TGCGCCAGCAGCTTTATGAGCAGGGGCGATGTGAAGACCCAGTACTTC. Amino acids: CASSFMSRGDVKTQYF.

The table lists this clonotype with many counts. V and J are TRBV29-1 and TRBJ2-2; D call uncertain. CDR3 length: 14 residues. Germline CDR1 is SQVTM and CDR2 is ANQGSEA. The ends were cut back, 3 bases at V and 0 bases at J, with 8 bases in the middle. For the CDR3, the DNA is TGCAGCGTTGAGGCAGTCGCGAACACCGGGGAGCTGTTTTTT. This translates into CSVEAVANTGELFF.

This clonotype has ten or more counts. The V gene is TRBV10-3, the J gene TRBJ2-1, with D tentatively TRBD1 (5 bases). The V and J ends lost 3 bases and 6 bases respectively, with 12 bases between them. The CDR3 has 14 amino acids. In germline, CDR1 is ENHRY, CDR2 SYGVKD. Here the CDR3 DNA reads TGTGCCATCAGTGATGGTCAGGGTGGCAATGAGCAGTTCTTC. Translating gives CAISDGQGGNEQFF.

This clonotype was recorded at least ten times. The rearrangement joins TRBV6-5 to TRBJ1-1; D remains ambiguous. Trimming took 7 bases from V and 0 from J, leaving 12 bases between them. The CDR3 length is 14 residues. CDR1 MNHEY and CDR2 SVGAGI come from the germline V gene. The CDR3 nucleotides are TGTGCCAGCAAAAAGGGAGAGGTGAACACTGAAGCTTTCTTT. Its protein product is CASKKGEVNTEAFF.

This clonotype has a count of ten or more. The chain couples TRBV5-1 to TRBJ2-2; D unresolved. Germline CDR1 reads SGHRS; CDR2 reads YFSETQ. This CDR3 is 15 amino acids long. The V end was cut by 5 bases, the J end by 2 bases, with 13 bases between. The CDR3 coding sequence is TGCGCCAGCAGTGCAAGCCTAACCAACACCGGGGAGCTGTTTTTT. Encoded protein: CASSASLTNTGELFF. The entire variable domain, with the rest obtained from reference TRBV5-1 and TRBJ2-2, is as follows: KAGVTQTPRYLIKTRGQQVTLSCSPISGHRSVSWYQQTPGQGLQFLFEYFSETQRNKGNFPGRFSGRQFSNSRSEMNVSTLELGDSALYLCASSASLTNTGELFFGEGSRLTVL.

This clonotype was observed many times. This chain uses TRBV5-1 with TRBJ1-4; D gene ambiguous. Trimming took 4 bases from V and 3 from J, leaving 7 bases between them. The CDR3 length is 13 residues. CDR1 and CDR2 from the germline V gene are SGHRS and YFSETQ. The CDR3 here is CASSTGSNEKLFF. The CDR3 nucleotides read TGCGCCAGCAGCACGGGCTCTAATGAAAAACTGTTTTTT. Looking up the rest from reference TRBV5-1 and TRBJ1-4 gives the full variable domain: KAGVTQTPRYLIKTRGQQVTLSCSPISGHRSVSWYQQTPGQGLQFLFEYFSETQRNKGNFPGRFSGRQFSNSRSEMNVSTLELGDSALYLCASSTGSNEKLFFGSGTQLSVL.

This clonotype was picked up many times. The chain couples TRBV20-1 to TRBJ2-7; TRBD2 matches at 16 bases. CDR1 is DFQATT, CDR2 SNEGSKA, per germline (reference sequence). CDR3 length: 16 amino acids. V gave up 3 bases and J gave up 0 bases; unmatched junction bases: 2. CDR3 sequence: CSARGTSGGDSYEQYF. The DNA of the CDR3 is TGCAGTGCTAGGGGGACTAGCGGGGGGGACTCCTACGAGCAGTACTTC.

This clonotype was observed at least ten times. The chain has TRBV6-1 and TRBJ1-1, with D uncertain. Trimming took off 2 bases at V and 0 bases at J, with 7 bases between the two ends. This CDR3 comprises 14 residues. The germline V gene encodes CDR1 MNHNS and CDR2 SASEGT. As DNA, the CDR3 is TGTGCCAGCAGTGAACAAGGGATGAACACTGAAGCTTTCTTT. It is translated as CASSEQGMNTEAFF.

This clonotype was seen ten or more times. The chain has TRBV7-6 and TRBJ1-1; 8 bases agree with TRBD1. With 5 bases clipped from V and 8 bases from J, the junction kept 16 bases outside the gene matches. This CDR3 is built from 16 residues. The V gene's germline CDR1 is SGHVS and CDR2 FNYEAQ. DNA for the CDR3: TGTGCCAGCAGCATACCAATAGGGACCGGGACAGGAGAAGCTTTCTTT. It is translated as CASSIPIGTGTGEAFF.

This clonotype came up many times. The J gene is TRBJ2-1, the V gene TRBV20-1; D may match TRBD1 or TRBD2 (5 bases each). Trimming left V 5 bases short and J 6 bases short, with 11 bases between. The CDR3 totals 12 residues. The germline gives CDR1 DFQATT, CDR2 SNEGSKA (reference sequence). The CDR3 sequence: CSAEGLVNEQFF. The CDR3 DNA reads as TGCAGTGCTGAGGGGCTGGTCAATGAGCAGTTCTTC.

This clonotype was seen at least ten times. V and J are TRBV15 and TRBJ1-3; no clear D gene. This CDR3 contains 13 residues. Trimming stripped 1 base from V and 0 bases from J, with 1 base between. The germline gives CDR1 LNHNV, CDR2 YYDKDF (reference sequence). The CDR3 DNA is TGTGCCACCAGCAGAGCCTCTGGAAACACCATATATTTT. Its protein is CATSRASGNTIYF.

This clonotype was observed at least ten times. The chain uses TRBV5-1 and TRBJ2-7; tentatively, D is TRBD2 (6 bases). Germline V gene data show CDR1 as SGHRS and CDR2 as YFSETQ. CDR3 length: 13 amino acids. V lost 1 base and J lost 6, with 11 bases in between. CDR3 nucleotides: TGCGCCAGCAGCTTGTTTAGCGGTGGCGAGCAGTACTTC. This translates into CASSLFSGGEQYF.

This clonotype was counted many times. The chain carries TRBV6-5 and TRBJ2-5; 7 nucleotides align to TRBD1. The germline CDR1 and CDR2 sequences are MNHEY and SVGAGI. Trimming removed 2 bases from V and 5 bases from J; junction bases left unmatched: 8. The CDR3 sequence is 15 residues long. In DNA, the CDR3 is TGTGCCAGCAGTTACACCCCGACAGGGTCGGAGACCCAGTACTTC. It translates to CASSYTPTGSETQYF.

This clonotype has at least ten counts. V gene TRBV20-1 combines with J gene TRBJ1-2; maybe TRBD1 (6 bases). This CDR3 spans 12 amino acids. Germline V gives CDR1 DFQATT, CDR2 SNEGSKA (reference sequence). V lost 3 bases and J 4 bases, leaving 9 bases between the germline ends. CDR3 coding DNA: TGCAGTGCTAGTACAGGGCGCTATGGCTACACCTTC. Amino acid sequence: CSASTGRYGYTF.

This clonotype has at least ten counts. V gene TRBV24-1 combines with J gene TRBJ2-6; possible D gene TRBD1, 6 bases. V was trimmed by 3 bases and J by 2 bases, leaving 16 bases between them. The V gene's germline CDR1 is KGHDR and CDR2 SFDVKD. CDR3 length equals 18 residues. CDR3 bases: TGTGCCACCAGTGATCCAAGCACAGGGTTCCCTGGGGCCAACGTCCTGACTTTC. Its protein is CATSDPSTGFPGANVLTF.

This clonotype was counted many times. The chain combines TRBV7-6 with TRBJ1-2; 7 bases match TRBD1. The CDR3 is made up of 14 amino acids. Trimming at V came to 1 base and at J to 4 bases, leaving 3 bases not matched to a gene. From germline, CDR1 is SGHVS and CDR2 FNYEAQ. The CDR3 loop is CASSLGGTAYGYTF. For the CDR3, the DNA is TGTGCCAGCAGCTTAGGCGGGACAGCCTATGGCTACACCTTC.

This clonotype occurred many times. In nucleotides, the CDR3 is TGTGCCACCAAGACAGGGAGTGCTCCTGAAGCTTTCTTT. Encoded protein: CATKTGSAPEAFF. The gene calls are TRBV12-3 or TRBV12-4 and TRBJ1-1, with 7 positions matching TRBD1. Losses at the gene ends were 10 bases for V and 6 bases for J; bases not matched to a gene: 11. The CDR3 runs to 13 residues.

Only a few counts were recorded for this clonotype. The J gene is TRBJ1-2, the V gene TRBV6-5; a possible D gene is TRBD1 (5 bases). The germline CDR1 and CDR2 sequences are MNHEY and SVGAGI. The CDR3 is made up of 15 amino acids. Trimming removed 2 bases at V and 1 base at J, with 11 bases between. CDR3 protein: CASSYGADYNYGYTF. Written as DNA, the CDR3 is TGTGCCAGCAGTTACGGGGCAGATTATAACTATGGCTACACCTTC.

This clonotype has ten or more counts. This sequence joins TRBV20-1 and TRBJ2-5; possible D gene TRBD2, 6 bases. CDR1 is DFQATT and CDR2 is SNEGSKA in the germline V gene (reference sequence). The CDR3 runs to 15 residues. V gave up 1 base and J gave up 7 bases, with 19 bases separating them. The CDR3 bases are TGCAGTGCTAGAGCCGGGGACTCGTTAGGAGGGACCCAGTACTTC. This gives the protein CSARAGDSLGGTQYF.

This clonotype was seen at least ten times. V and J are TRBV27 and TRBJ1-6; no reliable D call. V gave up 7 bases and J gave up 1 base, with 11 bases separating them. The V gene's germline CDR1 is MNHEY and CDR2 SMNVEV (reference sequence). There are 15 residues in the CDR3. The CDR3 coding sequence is TGTGCCAGCATGGGGTGGGGATCCTATAATTCACCCCTCCACTTT. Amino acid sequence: CASMGWGSYNSPLHF.

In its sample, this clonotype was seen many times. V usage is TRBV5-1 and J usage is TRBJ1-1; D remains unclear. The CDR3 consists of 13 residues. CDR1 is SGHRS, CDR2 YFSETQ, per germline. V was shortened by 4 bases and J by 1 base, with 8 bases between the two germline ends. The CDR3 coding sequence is TGCGCCAGCAGCATGGATACGAACACTGAAGCTTTCTTT. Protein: CASSMDTNTEAFF.

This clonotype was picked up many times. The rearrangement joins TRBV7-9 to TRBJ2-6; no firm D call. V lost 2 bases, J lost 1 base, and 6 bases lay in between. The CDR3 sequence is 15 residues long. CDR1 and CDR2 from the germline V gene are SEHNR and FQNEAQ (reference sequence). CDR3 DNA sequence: TGTGCCAGCAGCTTACCGAGATCTGGGGCCAACGTCCTGACTTTC. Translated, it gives CASSLPRSGANVLTF.

This CDR3 reads CASSLRQGGSFTTDTQYF. The CDR3 nucleotides read TGTGCCAGCAGCCTCAGACAGGGGGGTTCGTTTACCACAGATACGCAGTATTTT. The genes are TRBV11-3 and TRBJ2-3, with 9 bases that match TRBD1. Unmatched junction bases numbered 14, after V lost 5 bases and J lost 2 bases. The CDR3 runs to 18 residues. In germline, CDR1 is SGHNT, CDR2 YENEEA.

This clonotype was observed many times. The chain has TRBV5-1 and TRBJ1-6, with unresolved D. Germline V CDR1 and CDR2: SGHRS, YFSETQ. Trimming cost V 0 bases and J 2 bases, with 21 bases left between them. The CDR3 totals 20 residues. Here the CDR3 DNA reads TGCGCCAGCAGCTTGGGCCCTCGGGCACCCCAGAGGACCTATAATTCACCCCTCCACTTT. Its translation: CASSLGPRAPQRTYNSPLHF. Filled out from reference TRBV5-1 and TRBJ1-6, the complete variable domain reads KAGVTQTPRYLIKTRGQQVTLSCSPISGHRSVSWYQQTPGQGLQFLFEYFSETQRNKGNFPGRFSGRQFSNSRSEMNVSTLELGDSALYLCASSLGPRAPQRTYNSPLHFGNGTRLTVT.

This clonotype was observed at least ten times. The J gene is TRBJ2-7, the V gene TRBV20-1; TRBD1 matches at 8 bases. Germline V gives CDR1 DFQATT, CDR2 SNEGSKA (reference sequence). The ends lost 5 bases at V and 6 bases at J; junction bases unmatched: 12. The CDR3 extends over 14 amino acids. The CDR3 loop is CSAGGGTGRLEQYF. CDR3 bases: TGCAGTGCTGGGGGTGGGACAGGTCGGCTCGAGCAGTACTTC.

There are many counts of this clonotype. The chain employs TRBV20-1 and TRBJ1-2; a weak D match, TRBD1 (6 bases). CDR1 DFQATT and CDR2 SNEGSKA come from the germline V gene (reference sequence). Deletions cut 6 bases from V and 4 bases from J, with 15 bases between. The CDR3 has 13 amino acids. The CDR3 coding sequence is TGCAGTGCACCGGACAGTCCCGGCTATGGCTACACCTTC. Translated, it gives CSAPDSPGYGYTF.

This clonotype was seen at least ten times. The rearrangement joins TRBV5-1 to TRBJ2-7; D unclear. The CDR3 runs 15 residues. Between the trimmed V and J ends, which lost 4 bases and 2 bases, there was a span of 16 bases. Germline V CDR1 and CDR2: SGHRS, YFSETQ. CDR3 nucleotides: TGCGCCAGCAGCATAGATGCTCTAATTACCTACGAGCAGTACTTC. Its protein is CASSIDALITYEQYF.

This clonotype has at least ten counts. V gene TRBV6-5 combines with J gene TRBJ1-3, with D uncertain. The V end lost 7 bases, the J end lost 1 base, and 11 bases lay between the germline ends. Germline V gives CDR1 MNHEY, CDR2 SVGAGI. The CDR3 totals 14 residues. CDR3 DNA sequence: TGTGCCAGCACCGCTGGGGTATCTGGAAACACCATATATTTT. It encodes CASTAGVSGNTIYF.

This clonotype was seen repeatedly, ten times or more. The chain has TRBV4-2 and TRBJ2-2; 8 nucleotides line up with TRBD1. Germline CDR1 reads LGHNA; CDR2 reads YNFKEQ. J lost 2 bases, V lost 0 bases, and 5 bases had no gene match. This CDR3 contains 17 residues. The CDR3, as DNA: TGTGCCAGCAGCCAAGATAATCAGGGGGCTAACACCGGGGAGCTGTTTTTT. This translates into CASSQDNQGANTGELFF.